The 26 T cell receptor beta chains below all came from one sample that was sequenced in a study of lymphopenia after photon versus proton radiotherapy. Here immunoSEQ multiplex PCR was the method, and the copy in TCRdb shows in-frame clones only, minus some. This sample has 160,000 or so clones, with less than 90% found just once. The input for sequencing was peripheral blood, taken from a patient treated with photon-based radiotherapy. The source is a man aged 50-59 years with gastric cancer.

This clone was recorded once. The V gene is TRBV28, the J gene TRBJ2-2, with D tentatively TRBD1 or TRBD2 (5 bases each). Per germline, CDR1 MDHEN and CDR2 SYDVKM. CDR3 length: 15 amino acids. V was pared by 4 bases and J by 3 bases, with 12 bases between. The CDR3 DNA reads TGTGCCAGCAGTTCTGAGGGGCCATACACCGGGGAGCTGTTTTTT. Protein: CASSSEGPYTGELFF.

This clone was observed once. The chain employs TRBV4-1 and TRBJ2-5; TRBD1 matches at 7 bases. Unmatched junction bases numbered 0, after V lost 4 bases and J lost 1 base. The CDR3 loop spans 13 amino acids. The germline CDR1 and CDR2 sequences are MGHRA and YSYEKL. In nucleotides, the CDR3 is TGCGCCAGCAGCCGGGACAGCCAAGAGACCCAGTACTTC. It codes for CASSRDSQETQYF.

The V and J genes are TRBV2 and TRBJ2-1; 12 bases map to TRBD2. V lost 6 bases to trimming and J lost 7 bases; unmatched junction nucleotides: 10. This CDR3 comprises 16 residues. Germline V CDR1 and CDR2: SNHLY, FYNNEI. The CDR3 DNA follows: TGTGCCAGCAGGTACTTTACTAGCGGGAGGTCGAATGAGCAGTTCTTC. Protein sequence: CASRYFTSGRSNEQFF.

The chain couples TRBV28 to TRBJ2-5; TRBD1 aligns across 7 bases. The CDR3 contains 15 residues. CDR1 MDHEN and CDR2 SYDVKM come from the germline V gene. The V and J ends lost 8 bases and 1 base, in that order; junction bases with no gene match: 10. The CDR3: CASGTPGTAQETQYF. The CDR3, as DNA: TGTGCCAGCGGCACACCGGGGACAGCCCAAGAGACCCAGTACTTC.

The rearrangement links TRBV18 to TRBJ2-3; D is tentatively TRBD1 or TRBD2 (5 bases each). The V gene lost 6 bases and the J gene lost 2 bases, with 15 bases spanning the gap. The CDR3 loop spans 15 amino acids. Germline-derived CDR1 and CDR2 are KGHSH and LQKENI. CDR3 coding DNA: TGTGCCAGCTCCCGGGGAAAGGGGAACACAGATACGCAGTATTTT. Translation: CASSRGKGNTDTQYF. Together with reference TRBV18 and TRBJ2-3, the CDR3 gives the full variable domain: NAGVMQNPRHLVRRRGQEARLRCSPMKGHSHVYWYRQLPEEGLKFMVYLQKENIIDESGMPKERFSAEFPKEGPSILRIQQVVRGDSAAYFCASSRGKGNTDTQYFGPGTRLTVL.

The V and J genes are TRBV5-1 and TRBJ1-1; D uncertain. Germline V lookup: CDR1 SGHRS, CDR2 YFSETQ. The CDR3 sequence is 11 residues long. The ends were cut back, 5 bases at V and 4 bases at J, with 6 bases in the middle. The CDR3 DNA reads TGCGCCAGCAGACTTGGCACTGAAGCTTTCTTT. It codes for CASRLGTEAFF. The entire variable domain, with the rest obtained from reference TRBV5-1 and TRBJ1-1, is as follows: KAGVTQTPRYLIKTRGQQVTLSCSPISGHRSVSWYQQTPGQGLQFLFEYFSETQRNKGNFPGRFSGRQFSNSRSEMNVSTLELGDSALYLCASRLGTEAFFGQGTRLTVV.

CDR3 in DNA: TGCGCCAGCAGCTTGAGGGCGGGGCAGGGCCGTTCCGGGGAGCTGTTTTTT. Its protein product is CASSLRAGQGRSGELFF. The chain couples TRBV5-1 to TRBJ2-2, with D perhaps TRBD2 (6 bases). CDR1 is SGHRS and CDR2 is YFSETQ in the germline V gene. This CDR3 is built from 17 residues. The ends were cut back, 1 base at V and 6 bases at J, with 19 bases in the middle.

The J gene is TRBJ1-1, the V gene TRBV6-5; D might be TRBD1 (6 bases). Germline CDR1 and CDR2: MNHEY and SVGAGI. V lost 2 bases, J lost 0 bases, and 10 bases lay in between. The CDR3 is 15 residues long. For the CDR3, the DNA is TGTGCCAGCAGTTACGGGGGGGGCTTGAACACTGAAGCTTTCTTT. It encodes CASSYGGGLNTEAFF.

The V gene is TRBV28, the J gene TRBJ2-6; the match to TRBD1 covers 7 bases. The CDR3 extends over 16 amino acids. The germline gives CDR1 MDHEN, CDR2 SYDVKM. The ends lost 5 bases at V and 2 bases at J; junction bases unmatched: 6. The DNA of the CDR3 is TGTGCCAGCAGTGACCCCCAGGGGGCTGGGGCCAACGTCCTGACTTTC. This gives the protein CASSDPQGAGANVLTF.

This rearrangement joins TRBV7-9 to TRBJ2-5; 10 positions match TRBD2. Germline CDR1 SEHNR, CDR2 FQNEAQ (reference sequence). Germline trimming cut 5 bases from V and 4 bases from J; bases unmatched to any gene: 7. The CDR3 has 15 residues. The CDR3 loop is CASSGTGTSVETQYF. The CDR3, as DNA: TGTGCCAGCAGCGGAACCGGGACTAGCGTAGAGACCCAGTACTTC. Together with reference TRBV7-9 and TRBJ2-5, the CDR3 gives the full variable domain: DTGVSQNPRHKITKRGQNVTFRCDPISEHNRLYWYRQTLGQGPEFLTYFQNEAQLEKSRLLSDRFSAERPKGSFSTLEIQRTEQGDSAMYLCASSGTGTSVETQYFGPGTRLLVL.

This clone was detected only a few times. This chain uses TRBV11-2 with TRBJ2-3; TRBD2 matches at 10 bases. V dropped 4 bases and J dropped 5; count of bases not matched to a gene: 15. CDR3 length: 18 residues. Germline CDR1 and CDR2: SGHAT and FQNNGV. CDR3 loop: CASSSLRDSGRKLDTQYF. The CDR3 DNA follows: TGTGCCAGCAGCTCCCTTCGAGATAGCGGGAGGAAATTAGATACGCAGTATTTT.

The rearrangement joins TRBV5-8 to TRBJ1-5, with D uncertain. The germline CDR1 and CDR2 sequences are SGHTS and YDEGEE. This CDR3 has 15 amino acids. Trimming removed 0 bases from V and 6 bases from J, with 13 bases in between. The CDR3 DNA reads as TGTGCCAGCAGCTTGGAATCGGGTCGGAGTCAGCCCCAGCATTTT. Translating it yields CASSLESGRSQPQHF.

CDR3 in DNA: TGTGCCAGCAGTTCTCTTCGGCGGGAGGGCCGGAACGAGCAGTACTTC. Translating gives CASSSLRREGRNEQYF. This chain uses TRBV28 with TRBJ2-7, with 9 bases matching TRBD2. The V segment lost 4 bases and the J segment 5 bases; nucleotides outside the gene matches: 12. This CDR3 comprises 16 residues. In germline, CDR1 is MDHEN, CDR2 SYDVKM.

The V and J genes are TRBV15 and TRBJ2-1; 8 bases align to TRBD2. The V gene end was trimmed by 0 bases and the J gene end by 3 bases; junction bases not matched to a gene: 13. CDR1 and CDR2 from the germline V gene are LNHNV and YYDKDF (reference sequence). The length of the CDR3 is 19 residues. The chain's CDR3 is CATSRDRSLGRGDYNEQFF. The CDR3 coding sequence is TGTGCCACCAGCAGAGATCGGTCGTTGGGGCGGGGGGACTACAATGAGCAGTTCTTC.

V is TRBV28 and J is TRBJ2-7; D remains ambiguous. The CDR3 length is 13 residues. Trimming took 1 base from V and 4 from J, leaving 8 bases between them. Germline V gene sequence: CDR1 MDHEN, CDR2 SYDVKM. The CDR3 bases are TGTGCCAGCAGTTTATACAGCACTTACGAGCAGTACTTC. Protein product: CASSLYSTYEQYF.

The chain carries TRBV2 and TRBJ1-4; 7 bases map to TRBD1. From germline, CDR1 is SNHLY and CDR2 FYNNEI. The junction had 7 bases not matched to a gene; V was cut back by 7 bases and J by 2 bases. This CDR3 has 15 amino acids. In DNA form, the CDR3 reads TGTGCCAGCAATAACCCGGGACAGACTAATGAAAAACTGTTTTTT. It translates to CASNNPGQTNEKLFF.

The genes are TRBV18 and TRBJ2-6; D is ambiguous. Germline CDR1 and CDR2: KGHSH and LQKENI. The CDR3 consists of 16 residues. The V gene lost 2 bases and the J gene lost 0 bases, with 8 bases spanning the gap. DNA for the CDR3: TGTGCCAGCTCACCAAGGCGCAACTCTGGGGCCAACGTCCTGACTTTC. This sequence encodes CASSPRRNSGANVLTF.

DNA of the CDR3: TGTGCCAGCAGCTTAGGGGCTAGCGGGAGGGCCGCGGGTGAGACCCAGTACTTC. Its protein is CASSLGASGRAAGETQYF. V gene TRBV7-2 combines with J gene TRBJ2-5; 12 bases fit TRBD2. The CDR3 extends over 18 amino acids. V lost 1 base and J lost 5; bases outside the gene matches: 11. The germline gives CDR1 SGHTA, CDR2 FQGNSA.

This chain uses TRBV12-5 with TRBJ2-7; D possibly uses TRBD1 or TRBD2 (5 bases each). Trimming pared 3 bases from V and 5 bases from J, leaving 29 bases between. The CDR3 is made up of 19 amino acids. Germline V gene lookup returns CDR1 LGHNT and CDR2 FRNRAP. The CDR3 coding sequence is TGTGCTAGTGGTTTCACCATCCTTCCCGGGACCGACGCGACCAACGAGCAGTACTTC. It encodes CASGFTILPGTDATNEQYF.

V is TRBV9 and J is TRBJ1-1; D might be TRBD1 (6 bases). The CDR3 runs to 17 residues. CDR1 SGDLS and CDR2 YYNGEE come from the germline V gene. Between the trimmed V and J ends, which lost 0 bases and 2 bases, there was a span of 17 bases. This CDR3 is CASSVGSLTGSNTEAFF. The CDR3, as DNA: TGTGCCAGCAGCGTAGGGTCCCTGACAGGATCTAACACTGAAGCTTTCTTT.

This sequence joins TRBV7-3 and TRBJ1-1, with a tentative D call TRBD1 (5 bases). V gave up 6 bases and J gave up 4 bases, with 15 bases separating them. The CDR3 is 14 amino acids. In germline, CDR1 is SGHTA, CDR2 FQGTGA. The CDR3: CASSQAGGGTEAFF. DNA of the CDR3: TGTGCCAGCAGTCAAGCCGGGGGAGGCACTGAAGCTTTCTTT.

The chain employs TRBV15 and TRBJ2-7; D possibly corresponds to TRBD1 (6 bases). Germline V gene data show CDR1 as LNHNV and CDR2 as YYDKDF (reference sequence). The CDR3 covers 14 residues. The V end lost 0 bases, the J end lost 3 bases, and 9 bases lay between the germline ends. The CDR3 DNA is TGTGCCACCAGCAGAGAAAAGGGGGACTACGAGCAGTACTTC. Translation: CATSREKGDYEQYF.

The chain is built from TRBV23-1 and TRBJ2-5; the D gene could be TRBD1 or TRBD2 (5 bases each). TRBV23-1 is sorted into the ORF group, with uncertain function. The V end lost 9 bases, the J end lost 5 bases, and 19 bases lay between the germline ends. CDR3 length: 14 amino acids. CDR3 DNA sequence: TGCGCCAGTCTTGATAGCGCAAAGGGGGAGACCCAGTACTTC. Amino acid sequence: CASLDSAKGETQYF.

This sequence joins TRBV29-1 and TRBJ2-5; 16 bases line up with TRBD2. The CDR3 extends over 14 amino acids. After removal of 7 bases from V and 4 bases from J, the junction contained 3 bases not matched to a gene. Germline CDR1 SQVTM, CDR2 ANQGSEA. In DNA, the CDR3 is TGCAGCGCCGGGACTAGCGGGAGGGGAGAGACCCAGTACTTC. Its protein product is CSAGTSGRGETQYF.

The chain carries TRBV5-5 and TRBJ2-1; possibly TRBD1 for D (5 bases). This CDR3 comprises 17 residues. V gave up 4 bases and J gave up 8 bases, with 25 bases separating them. Germline CDR1 reads SGHKS; CDR2 reads YYEKEE (reference sequence). CDR3 sequence: CASSSSGMGQRIDEQFF. CDR3 bases: TGTGCCAGCAGCAGCTCCGGTATGGGGCAAAGGATCGATGAGCAGTTCTTC.

The chain is built from TRBV7-9 and TRBJ2-3; 11 nucleotides agree with TRBD2. V lost 5 bases, J lost 2 bases, and 12 bases stayed unmatched. The CDR3 runs to 18 residues. The germline gives CDR1 SEHNR, CDR2 FQNEAQ (reference sequence). This CDR3 reads CASSPRLLAGADTDTQYF. CDR3 coding DNA: TGTGCCAGCAGCCCGCGATTACTAGCGGGAGCCGACACAGATACGCAGTATTTT.